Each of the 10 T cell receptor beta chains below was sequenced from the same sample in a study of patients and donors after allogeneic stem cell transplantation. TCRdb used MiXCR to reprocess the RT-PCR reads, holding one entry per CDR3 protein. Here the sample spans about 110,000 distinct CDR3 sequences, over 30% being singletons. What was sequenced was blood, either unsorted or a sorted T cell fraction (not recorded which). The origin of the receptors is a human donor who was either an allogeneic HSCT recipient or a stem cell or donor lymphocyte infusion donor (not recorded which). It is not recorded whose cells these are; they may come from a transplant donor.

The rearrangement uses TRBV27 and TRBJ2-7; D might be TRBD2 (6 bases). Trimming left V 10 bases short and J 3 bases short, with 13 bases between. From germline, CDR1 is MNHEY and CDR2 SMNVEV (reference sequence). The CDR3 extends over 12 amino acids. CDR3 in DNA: TGTGCCAACCGGGACTCCTTCTACGAGCAGTACTTC. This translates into CANRDSFYEQYF.

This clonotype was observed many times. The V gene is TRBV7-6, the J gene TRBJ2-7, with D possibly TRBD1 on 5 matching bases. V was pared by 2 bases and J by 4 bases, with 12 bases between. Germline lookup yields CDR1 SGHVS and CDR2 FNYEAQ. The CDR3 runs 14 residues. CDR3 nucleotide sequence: TGTGCCAGCAGCTTACGGCAGGGTCTATACGAGCAGTACTTC. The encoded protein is CASSLRQGLYEQYF.

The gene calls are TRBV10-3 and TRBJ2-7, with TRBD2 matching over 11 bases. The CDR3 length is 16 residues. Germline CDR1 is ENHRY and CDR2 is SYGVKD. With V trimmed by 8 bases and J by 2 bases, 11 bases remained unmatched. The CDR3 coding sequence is TGTGCCATCCCCGGGAGCCCTAGCGGGAGGACCTACGAGCAGTACTTC. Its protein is CAIPGSPSGRTYEQYF.

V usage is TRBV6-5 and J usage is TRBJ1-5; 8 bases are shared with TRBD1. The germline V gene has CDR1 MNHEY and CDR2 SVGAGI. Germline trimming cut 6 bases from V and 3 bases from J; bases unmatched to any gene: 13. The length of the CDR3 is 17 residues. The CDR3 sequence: CASSKRTGRVNNQPQHF. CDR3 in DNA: TGTGCCAGCAGCAAAAGGACAGGGAGGGTGAACAATCAGCCCCAGCATTTT.

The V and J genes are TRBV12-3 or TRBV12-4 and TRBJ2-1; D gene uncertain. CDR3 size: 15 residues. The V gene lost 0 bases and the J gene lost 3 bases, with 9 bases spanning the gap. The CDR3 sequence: CASSLAGPYYNEQFF. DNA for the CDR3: TGTGCCAGCAGTTTAGCTGGACCATACTACAATGAGCAGTTCTTC.

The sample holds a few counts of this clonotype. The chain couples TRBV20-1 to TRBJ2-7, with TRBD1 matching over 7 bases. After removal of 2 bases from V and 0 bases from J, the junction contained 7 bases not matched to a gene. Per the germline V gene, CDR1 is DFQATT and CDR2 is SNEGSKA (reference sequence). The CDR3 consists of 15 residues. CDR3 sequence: CSARFAGTASYEQYF. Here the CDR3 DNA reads TGCAGTGCTAGATTCGCCGGGACAGCCTCCTACGAGCAGTACTTC.

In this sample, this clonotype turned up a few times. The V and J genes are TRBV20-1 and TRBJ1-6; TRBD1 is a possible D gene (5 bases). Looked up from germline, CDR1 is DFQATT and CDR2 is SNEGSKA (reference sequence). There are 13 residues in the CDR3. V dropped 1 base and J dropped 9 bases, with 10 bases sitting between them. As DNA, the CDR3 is TGCAGTGCTAGAGCCCAGGGCAGTTCACCCCTCCACTTT. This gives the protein CSARAQGSSPLHF.

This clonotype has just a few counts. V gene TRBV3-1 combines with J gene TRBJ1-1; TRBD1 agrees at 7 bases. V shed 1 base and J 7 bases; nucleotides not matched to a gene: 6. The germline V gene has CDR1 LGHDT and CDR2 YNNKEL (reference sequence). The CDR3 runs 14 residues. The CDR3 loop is CASSQAPRTGEAFF. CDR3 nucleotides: TGTGCCAGCAGCCAAGCCCCTCGGACAGGTGAAGCTTTCTTT.

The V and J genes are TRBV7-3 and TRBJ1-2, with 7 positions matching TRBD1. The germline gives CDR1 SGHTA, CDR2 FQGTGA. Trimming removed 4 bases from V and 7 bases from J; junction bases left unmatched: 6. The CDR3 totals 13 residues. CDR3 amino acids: CASSSTGNGGYTF. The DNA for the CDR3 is TGTGCCAGCAGCTCGACAGGGAATGGTGGCTACACCTTC.

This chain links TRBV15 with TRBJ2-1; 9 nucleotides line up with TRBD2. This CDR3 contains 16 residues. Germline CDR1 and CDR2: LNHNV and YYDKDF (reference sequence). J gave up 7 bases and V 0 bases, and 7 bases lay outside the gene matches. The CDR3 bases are TGTGCCACCAGCAGAGATATGGGCGGGAGGGCTAATGAGCAGTTCTTC. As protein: CATSRDMGGRANEQFF. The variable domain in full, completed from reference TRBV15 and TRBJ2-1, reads DAMVIQNPRYQVTQFGKPVTLSCSQTLNHNVMYWYQQKSSQAPKLLFHYYDKDFNNEADTPDNFQSRRPNTSFCFLDIRSPGLGDTAMYLCATSRDMGGRANEQFFGPGTRLTVL.